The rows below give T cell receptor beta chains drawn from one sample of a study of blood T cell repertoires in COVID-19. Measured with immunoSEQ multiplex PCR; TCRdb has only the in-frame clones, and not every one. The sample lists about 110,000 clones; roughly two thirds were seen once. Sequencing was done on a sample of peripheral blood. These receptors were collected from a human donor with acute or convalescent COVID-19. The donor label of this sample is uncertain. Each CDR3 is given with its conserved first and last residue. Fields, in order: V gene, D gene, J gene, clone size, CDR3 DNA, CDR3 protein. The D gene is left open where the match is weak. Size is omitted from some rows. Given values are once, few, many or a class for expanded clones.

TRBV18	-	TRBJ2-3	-	TGTGCCAGCTCACCAAACAGCCCTTCTAGCACAGATACGCAGTATTTT	CASSPNSPSSTDTQYF
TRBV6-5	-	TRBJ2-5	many	TGTGCCAGCAGTTACAACAGAGAAGAGACCCAGTACTTC	CASSYNREETQYF
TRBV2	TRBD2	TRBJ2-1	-	TGTGCCAGCAGTGAAAGTCGGGTAGCGGGGGGGCCGGAGTTCTTC	CASSESRVAGGPEFF
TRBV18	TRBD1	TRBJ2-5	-	TGTGCCAGCTCACCAGCGGACAGGGGGCAGGAGACCCAGTACTTC	CASSPADRGQETQYF
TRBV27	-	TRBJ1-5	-	TGTGCCAGCAGTTTATTAGCCCAGGGGCAAGGCAATCAGCCCCAGCATTTT	CASSLLAQGQGNQPQHF
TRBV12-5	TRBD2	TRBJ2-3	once	TGTGCTAGTGGTCGGGGGATGAGCGGGGGGCTCACAGATACGCAGTATTTT	CASGRGMSGGLTDTQYF
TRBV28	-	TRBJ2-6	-	TGTGCCAGCAGTTCACCCCCCCCGGGCTCTGGGGCCAACGTCCTGACTTTC	CASSSPPPGSGANVLTF
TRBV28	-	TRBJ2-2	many	TGTGCCAGCAGTACCCTATCCGGGGGATGGGCCGGGGAGCTGTTTTTT	CASSTLSGGWAGELFF
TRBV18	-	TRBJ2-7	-	TGTGCCAGCTCACCCGCGGTGTACGAGCAGTACTTC	CASSPAVYEQYF
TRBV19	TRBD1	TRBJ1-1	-	TGTGCCAGTAGTCACAGGGGGCGAACTGAAGCTTTCTTT	CASSHRGRTEAFF
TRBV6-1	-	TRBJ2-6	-	TGTGCCAGCAGTGAAGGGGCAGGGTTCACTGGGGCCAACGTCCTGACTTTC	CASSEGAGFTGANVLTF
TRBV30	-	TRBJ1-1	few	TGTGCCTGGAGTGGACAGTTAAACACTGAAGCTTTCTTT	CAWSGQLNTEAFF
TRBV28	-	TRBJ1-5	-	TGTGCCAGCAGTCCCAGGGCCGGACCCGATCAGCCCCAGCATTTT	CASSPRAGPDQPQHF
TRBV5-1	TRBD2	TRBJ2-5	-	TGCGCCAGCAGCTTGGTGCGGGGGGTAAAAGAGACCCAGTACTTC	CASSLVRGVKETQYF
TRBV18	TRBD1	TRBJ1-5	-	TGTGCCAGCTCACCATTGGACAGGGGCGACAATCAGCCCCAGCATTTT	CASSPLDRGDNQPQHF
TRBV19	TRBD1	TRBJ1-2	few	TGTGCCAGTAGAGCAGGGGGCTATGGCTACACCTTC	CASRAGGYGYTF
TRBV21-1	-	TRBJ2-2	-	TGTGCCAGCAGCAAACACTCAGGGCGGGGCACCGGGGAGCTGTTTTTT	CASSKHSGRGTGELFF
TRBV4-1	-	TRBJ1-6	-	TGCGCCAGCAGCCATTCCATCTTCAGGGCTCGGAATTCACCCCTCCACTTT	CASSHSIFRARNSPLHF
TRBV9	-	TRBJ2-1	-	TGTGCCAGCAGCGTAGTAACCCCGCGCTCCTACAATGAGCAGTTCTTC	CASSVVTPRSYNEQFF
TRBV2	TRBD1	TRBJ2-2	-	TGTGCCAGCAGCCGTCCGGGACAGGGGGTACGAACTCGCACCGGGGAGCTGTTTTTT	CASSRPGQGVRTRTGELFF
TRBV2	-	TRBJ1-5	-	TGTGCCAGCAGCCAGGGTAATCAGCCCCAGCATTTT	CASSQGNQPQHF
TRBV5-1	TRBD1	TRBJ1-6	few	TGCGCCAGCAGCTTGGGACAGGGGAATTCACCCCTCCACTTT	CASSLGQGNSPLHF
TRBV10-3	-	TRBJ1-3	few	TGTGCCATCAGGTCAGGGGCCGGAAACACCATATATTTT	CAIRSGAGNTIYF
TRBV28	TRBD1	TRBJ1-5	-	TGTGCCAGCAGTTTTGAGGGGGCGAATCAGCCCCAGCATTTT	CASSFEGANQPQHF
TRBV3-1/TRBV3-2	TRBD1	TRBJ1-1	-	TGTGCCAGCAGCCATTCGGGTACAGGGGGTAGGGAACCTTTCTTT	CASSHSGTGGREPFF
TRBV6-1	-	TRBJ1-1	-	TGTGCCAGCAGTGAAGTCCGCGGCACTGAAGCTTTCTTT	CASSEVRGTEAFF